Sequencing of this T cell receptor beta chain was carried out in a study of blood T cell repertoires in COVID-19. Across the whole study: Acute and convalescent COVID-19 specimens originated in the United States, Italy and Spain. From T cells, B-cell-depleted T cells, or PBMCs came the material, which was cDNA or gDNA.

Original processing notes: Nucleated cell number was recorded as an estimate derived from reference gene primer amplification. Sequencing was performed with immunoSEQ multiplex PCR; in TCRdb, only in-frame clones are kept and a portion is missing. V and J calls and clone size follow that table, whereas D and trimming were derived from the DNA. The top ten clones hold 7.2% of a sample with roughly 150,000 clones, 84% of them seen once. The CDR3 is 17 residues long. V shed 2 bases and J 6 bases; nucleotides not matched to a gene: 7. Germline V gives CDR1 SGHTA, CDR2 FQGNSA. This clone was found a few times.

This TCR came from a woman in her fifties or sixties in a cohort sampled during active or convalescent COVID-19. The sequencing sample was made of peripheral blood. This rearrangement joins TRBV7-2 to TRBJ2-3; 14 nucleotides align to TRBD2. CDR3 loop: CASSLQTSGGAGDTQYF. The CDR3 DNA sequence: TGTGCCAGCAGCTTACAGACTAGCGGGGGGGCAGGTGATACGCAGTATTTT.